The 25 T cell receptor beta chains below come from one sample, sequenced in a study of blood T cell repertoires in COVID-19. Libraries were prepared by immunoSEQ multiplex PCR; TCRdb keeps only in-frame clonotypes and omits some of them. Among fewer than 100,000 clones, approximately 85% were seen once, and the ten largest hold about 3.8%. The specimen was peripheral blood. The receptor set was obtained from a man between 60 and 70 years old with acute or convalescent COVID-19.

The J gene is TRBJ2-7, the V gene TRBV25-1; D not certain. V gave up 4 bases and J gave up 1 base, with 2 bases separating them. This CDR3 is 11 amino acids long. CDR1 and CDR2 from the germline V gene are MGHDK and SYGVNS. The CDR3 is CASSASYEQYF. In nucleotides, the CDR3 is TGTGCCAGCAGTGCTTCCTACGAGCAGTACTTC.

CDR3 region: CASSLDGLAGDEQFF. CDR3 nucleotide sequence: TGTGCCAGCTCACTCGACGGACTAGCGGGAGATGAGCAGTTCTTC. V and J are TRBV18 and TRBJ2-1, with 13 bases matching TRBD2. Germline V lookup: CDR1 KGHSH, CDR2 LQKENI. Trimming took 4 bases from V and 8 from J; bases not matched to a gene: 5. The CDR3 covers 15 residues.

This rearrangement joins TRBV30 to TRBJ2-2, with 14 bases lining up with TRBD2. V shed 2 bases and J 7 bases; nucleotides not matched to a gene: 9. Germline CDR1 GTSNPN, CDR2 SVGIG (reference sequence). The CDR3 has 17 amino acids. The CDR3: CAWSPGLAGGKVGELFF. In DNA, the CDR3 is TGTGCCTGGAGTCCTGGACTAGCGGGGGGTAAAGTCGGGGAGCTGTTTTTT. Full variable domain (remainder filled in from reference TRBV30 and TRBJ2-2): SQTIHQWPATLVQPVGSPLSLECTVEGTSNPNLYWYRQAAGRGLQLLFYSVGIGQISSEVPQNLSASRPQDRQFILSSKKLLLSDSGFYLCAWSPGLAGGKVGELFFGEGSRLTVL.

This chain connects TRBV20-1 to TRBJ2-5; D is unresolved. Germline-derived CDR1 and CDR2 are DFQATT and SNEGSKA (reference sequence). The CDR3 is 11 residues long. The V end lost 1 base, the J end lost 4 bases, and 4 bases lay between the germline ends. The CDR3 here is CSARVSETQYF. CDR3 nucleotides: TGCAGTGCTAGAGTCTCAGAGACCCAGTACTTC.

The rearrangement joins TRBV6-5 to TRBJ1-2; TRBD1 matches at 7 bases. Germline CDR1 reads MNHEY; CDR2 reads SVGAGI. The junction had 0 bases not matched to a gene; V was cut back by 2 bases and J by 3 bases. CDR3 length equals 13 residues. This chain's CDR3 is CASSYRGHYGYTF. In nucleotides, the CDR3 is TGTGCCAGCAGTTACAGGGGGCACTATGGCTACACCTTC.

The gene calls are TRBV18 and TRBJ2-1; 12 nucleotides line up with TRBD1. There are 14 residues in the CDR3. Germline CDR1 KGHSH, CDR2 LQKENI. V lost 6 bases, J lost 8 bases, and 5 bases stayed unmatched. The CDR3 DNA reads TGTGCCAGCTCCCCCGGGACAGGGGGCTATGAGCAGTTCTTC. It translates to CASSPGTGGYEQFF. Together with reference TRBV18 and TRBJ2-1, the CDR3 gives the full variable domain: NAGVMQNPRHLVRRRGQEARLRCSPMKGHSHVYWYRQLPEEGLKFMVYLQKENIIDESGMPKERFSAEFPKEGPSILRIQQVVRGDSAAYFCASSPGTGGYEQFFGPGTRLTVL.

This clone was counted between two and nine times. The gene calls are TRBV19 and TRBJ1-2; 8 bases are a match to TRBD1. V shed 8 bases and J 0 bases; nucleotides not matched to a gene: 11. The CDR3 sequence is 16 residues long. Germline assignment: CDR1 LNHDA and CDR2 SQIVND (reference sequence). CDR3 nucleotides: TGTGCCAGTGGCCGGACAGGGACACCAGCTAACTATGGCTACACCTTC. Protein: CASGRTGTPANYGYTF.

The V call is TRBV7-8, the J call TRBJ2-7; no firm D call. Trimming removed 3 bases at V and 0 bases at J, with 6 bases between. The germline gives CDR1 SGHVS, CDR2 FQNEAQ. The CDR3 has 13 residues. CDR3: CASSFTDSYEQYF. As DNA, the CDR3 is TGTGCCAGCAGCTTCACAGACTCCTACGAGCAGTACTTC.

This chain connects TRBV7-9 to TRBJ2-7; possibly TRBD2 for D (5 bases). The CDR3 sequence is 12 residues long. The germline V and J ends were trimmed by 5 bases and 3 bases, with 8 bases remaining between them. Germline assignment: CDR1 SEHNR and CDR2 FQNEAQ (reference sequence). This CDR3 is CASSKSGYEQYF. The CDR3 nucleotides read TGTGCCAGCAGCAAAAGCGGCTACGAGCAGTACTTC. Looking up the rest from reference TRBV7-9 and TRBJ2-7 gives the full variable domain: DTGVSQNPRHKITKRGQNVTFRCDPISEHNRLYWYRQTLGQGPEFLTYFQNEAQLEKSRLLSDRFSAERPKGSFSTLEIQRTEQGDSAMYLCASSKSGYEQYFGPGTRLTVT.

The gene calls are TRBV5-8 and TRBJ2-2; 12 bases are a match to TRBD2. In germline, CDR1 is SGHTS, CDR2 YDEGEE. This CDR3 is built from 16 residues. V was pared by 2 bases and J by 2 bases, with 1 base of the junction left unmatched. The CDR3 protein is CASSFGLAGNTGELFF. CDR3 nucleotide sequence: TGTGCCAGCAGCTTCGGACTAGCGGGAAACACCGGGGAGCTGTTTTTT.

The chain recombines TRBV18 with TRBJ2-7, with unresolved D. The germline V and J ends were trimmed by 2 bases and 5 bases, with 4 bases remaining between them. Germline V gene lookup returns CDR1 KGHSH and CDR2 LQKENI. The CDR3 totals 11 residues. The CDR3 DNA sequence: TGTGCCAGCTCACCAGCGGACGAGCAGTACTTC. Its protein is CASSPADEQYF.

The chain is built from TRBV14 and TRBJ2-7; possibly TRBD2 for D (6 bases). V lost 0 bases and J 7 bases, leaving 13 bases between the germline ends. The CDR3 consists of 14 residues. Germline CDR1 SGHDN, CDR2 FVKESK. Written as DNA, the CDR3 is TGTGCCAGCAGCCAAGATCGGGGACTGGGGGAGCAGTACTTC. Translation: CASSQDRGLGEQYF.

The chain carries TRBV6-2 or TRBV6-3 and TRBJ2-2, with a weak D call TRBD2 (6 bases). Germline loops: CDR1 MNHEY, CDR2 SVGEGT. The CDR3 runs to 15 residues. The germline V and J ends were trimmed by 2 bases and 6 bases, with 13 bases remaining between them. CDR3: CASSYLAGFSGELFF. The CDR3 DNA reads TGTGCCAGCAGTTACCTTGCGGGGTTTTCCGGGGAGCTGTTTTTT.

This chain uses TRBV7-8 with TRBJ2-2; 9 bases align to TRBD2. The germline V gene has CDR1 SGHVS and CDR2 FQNEAQ. The CDR3 runs 15 residues. Unmatched junction bases numbered 5, after V lost 4 bases and J lost 5 bases. The CDR3 nucleotides read TGTGCCAGCAGCTCCCTAGCGGGGCGGACCGGGGAGCTGTTTTTT. The encoded protein is CASSSLAGRTGELFF.

The chain couples TRBV5-1 to TRBJ1-1; D unclear. The CDR3 is 14 residues long. Trimming removed 1 base from V and 1 base from J, with 8 bases in between. The germline V gene has CDR1 SGHRS and CDR2 YFSETQ. The CDR3: CASSLSAGNTEAFF. Written as DNA, the CDR3 is TGCGCCAGCAGCTTGTCCGCAGGGAACACTGAAGCTTTCTTT.

This chain joins TRBV5-1 and TRBJ2-3, with 8 bases fitting TRBD1. The CDR3 is made up of 15 amino acids. V trimming: 0 bases; J trimming: 6 bases; junction bases outside the gene matches: 6. Germline V CDR1 and CDR2: SGHRS, YFSETQ. This CDR3 is CASSLGDRLKDTQYF. DNA for the CDR3: TGCGCCAGCAGCTTGGGGGACAGGTTGAAGGATACGCAGTATTTT.

The V and J genes are TRBV27 and TRBJ2-3, with TRBD2 matching over 9 bases. The germline CDR1 and CDR2 sequences are MNHEY and SMNVEV (reference sequence). V trimming: 10 bases; J trimming: 2 bases; junction bases outside the gene matches: 13. The CDR3 is 16 residues long. CDR3 nucleotides: TGTGCCAATTACCCCCCCAGCGGGGGGCCCACAGATACGCAGTATTTT. Translation: CANYPPSGGPTDTQYF.

The gene calls are TRBV28 and TRBJ1-2; D gene uncertain. The CDR3 consists of 12 residues. Trimming pared 3 bases from V and 3 bases from J, leaving 5 bases between. CDR1 MDHEN and CDR2 SYDVKM come from the germline V gene. CDR3 residues: CASSLADYGYTF. Here the CDR3 DNA reads TGTGCCAGCAGTTTGGCGGACTATGGCTACACCTTC.

In its sample, this clone was seen a few times. The gene calls are TRBV5-4 and TRBJ1-5; D possibly corresponds to TRBD1 (5 bases). V was shortened by 0 bases and J by 6 bases, with 10 bases between the two germline ends. CDR3 length equals 14 residues. Germline CDR1 is SGHNT and CDR2 is YYREEE (reference sequence). CDR3 nucleotide sequence: TGTGCCAGCAGCTTGGCAGGGTCCCCTCAGCCCCAGCATTTT. It specifies CASSLAGSPQPQHF.

The V and J genes are TRBV11-2 and TRBJ2-3; 14 nucleotides line up with TRBD2. With 5 bases clipped from V and 2 bases from J, the junction kept 6 bases outside the gene matches. Germline V CDR1 and CDR2: SGHAT, FQNNGV. The CDR3 sequence is 17 residues long. CDR3 residues: CASSTGTSGGPTDTQYF. CDR3 coding DNA: TGTGCCAGCAGCACCGGGACTAGCGGGGGTCCCACAGATACGCAGTATTTT. Full variable domain (missing parts from reference TRBV11-2 and TRBJ2-3): EAGVAQSPRYKIIEKRQSVAFWCNPISGHATLYWYQQILGQGPKLLIQFQNNGVVDDSQLPKDRFSAERLKGVDSTLKIQPAKLEDSAVYLCASSTGTSGGPTDTQYFGPGTRLTVL.

This clone was seen a few times. V usage is TRBV7-3 and J usage is TRBJ1-1; D unclear. V lost 0 bases to trimming and J lost 3 bases, with 5 bases between them. The CDR3 spans 13 residues. Germline V gene sequence: CDR1 SGHTA, CDR2 FQGTGA. The CDR3 sequence is CASSLTPDTEAFF. CDR3 sequence (DNA): TGTGCCAGCAGCTTAACGCCGGACACTGAAGCTTTCTTT. Full variable domain (remainder filled in from reference TRBV7-3 and TRBJ1-1): GAGVSQTPSNKVTEKGKYVELRCDPISGHTALYWYRQSLGQGPEFLIYFQGTGAADDSGLPNDRFFAVRPEGSVSTLKIQRTERGDSAVYLCASSLTPDTEAFFGQGTRLTVV.

This sequence joins TRBV19 and TRBJ1-4; a possible D gene is TRBD1 (5 bases). The CDR3 covers 16 residues. V lost 6 bases to trimming and J lost 5 bases, with 19 bases between them. CDR1 is LNHDA, CDR2 SQIVND, per germline (reference sequence). The CDR3 region is CASRWGLGRKNEKLFF. The CDR3 DNA follows: TGTGCCAGTAGATGGGGCCTCGGACGGAAGAATGAAAAACTGTTTTTT.

This chain joins TRBV7-2 and TRBJ2-5, with 10 bases aligning to TRBD1. CDR1 is SGHTA, CDR2 FQGNSA, per germline. The CDR3 covers 16 residues. The V segment lost 4 bases and the J segment 4 bases; nucleotides outside the gene matches: 9. CDR3 nucleotides: TGTGCCAGCAGCTACAGGACAGGGGGAATGTCAGAGACCCAGTACTTC. Its protein is CASSYRTGGMSETQYF.

The chain joins TRBV27 to TRBJ1-5; the D is unclear. This CDR3 comprises 15 residues. The V gene lost 6 bases and the J gene lost 5 bases, with 17 bases spanning the gap. The germline gives CDR1 MNHEY, CDR2 SMNVEV (reference sequence). As DNA, the CDR3 is TGTGCCAGCAGCTTTGGAGCACTGGGAGATCAGCCCCAGCATTTT. Encoded protein: CASSFGALGDQPQHF.

The chain joins TRBV5-6 to TRBJ1-1, with D perhaps TRBD1 (6 bases). This CDR3 has 15 residues. CDR1 and CDR2 from the germline V gene are SGHDT and YYEEEE. With 6 bases removed from V and 6 bases from J, the gap between germline ends came to 21 bases. CDR3 nucleotides: TGTGCCAGCATCCCCAGCGGGGGGCTGGTCGCTGAAGCTTTCTTT. Protein: CASIPSGGLVAEAFF.